These T cell receptor beta chains were read from a single sample in a study of T-cell memory formation after mild COVID-19. TCRdb recomputed calls from the 5' RACE reads with MiXCR, one row per CDR3 protein. The sample holds approximately 580,000 distinct CDR3 sequences, around 21% seen once. Sequences were obtained from PBMCs or a T cell subset sorted from them (not recorded which). Source of these receptors: an adult woman who had mild COVID-19 (a few samples of this study predate the infection). Cell type and time point are not known. The CDR3 runs from the conserved cysteine through the conserved F or W. D genes are given only for firm matches. Clone size is given for some rows only: seen once, a few or many times, or a class if the clone is expanded.

v_call: TRBV20-1; clone_size: .; d_call: .; j_call: TRBJ2-3; cdr3_nt: TGCAGTGCTAGGGGCGCGGGAATCGGCACAGATACGCAGTATTTT; cdr3_aa: CSARGAGIGTDTQYF
v_call: TRBV5-1; clone_size: .; d_call: .; j_call: TRBJ1-2; cdr3_nt: TGCGCCAGCAGCTTGGAGGGTTGGACTAACTATGGCTACACCTTC; cdr3_aa: CASSLEGWTNYGYTF
v_call: TRBV6-2/TRBV6-3; clone_size: .; d_call: .; j_call: TRBJ1-5; cdr3_nt: TGTGCCAGCAGTTATCACACAGGATCCAATCAGCCCCAGCATTTT; cdr3_aa: CASSYHTGSNQPQHF
v_call: TRBV6-5; clone_size: few; d_call: .; j_call: TRBJ1-1; cdr3_nt: TGTGCCAGCAGAGTACAGGGCCTGGGCACTGAAGCTTTCTTT; cdr3_aa: CASRVQGLGTEAFF
v_call: TRBV6-5; clone_size: few; d_call: .; j_call: TRBJ2-7; cdr3_nt: TGTGCCAGCAGTTACTCTTACCCAGGGGACTCCTACGAGCAGTACTTC; cdr3_aa: CASSYSYPGDSYEQYF
v_call: TRBV5-1; clone_size: .; d_call: .; j_call: TRBJ2-1; cdr3_nt: TGCGCCAGCAGCTTCCCCCAGCGGCGTAATGAGCAGTTCTTC; cdr3_aa: CASSFPQRRNEQFF
v_call: TRBV5-5; clone_size: .; d_call: TRBD1; j_call: TRBJ2-7; cdr3_nt: TGTGCCAGCGACCCCTTAGCAACAGGGGGACTTACCTACGAGCAGTACTTC; cdr3_aa: CASDPLATGGLTYEQYF
v_call: TRBV24-1; clone_size: few; d_call: TRBD2; j_call: TRBJ2-1; cdr3_nt: TGTGCCACCAGTGCCTCAGCGGGGGCTAATGAGCAGTTCTTC; cdr3_aa: CATSASAGANEQFF
v_call: TRBV4-3; clone_size: .; d_call: .; j_call: TRBJ1-2; cdr3_nt: TGCGCCAGCAGCCAAGCCACAGGCTCTAACTATGGCTACACCTTC; cdr3_aa: CASSQATGSNYGYTF
v_call: TRBV3-1; clone_size: many; d_call: .; j_call: TRBJ2-7; cdr3_nt: TGTGCCAGCAGCCAACATTACGAGCAGTACTTC; cdr3_aa: CASSQHYEQYF
v_call: TRBV14; clone_size: .; d_call: .; j_call: TRBJ2-1; cdr3_nt: TGTGCCAGCAGCCAAGATTCCCACCCCTATGAGCAGTTCTTC; cdr3_aa: CASSQDSHPYEQFF
v_call: TRBV20-1; clone_size: .; d_call: TRBD2; j_call: TRBJ2-1; cdr3_nt: TGCAGTGCTAGAGATCCGGGGGGGGTATCCAATGAGCAGTTCTTC; cdr3_aa: CSARDPGGVSNEQFF
v_call: TRBV18; clone_size: .; d_call: .; j_call: TRBJ2-7; cdr3_nt: TGTGCCAGCTCACCAAGTAGTACCTACGAGCAGTACTTC; cdr3_aa: CASSPSSTYEQYF
v_call: TRBV6-5; clone_size: .; d_call: TRBD2; j_call: TRBJ2-5; cdr3_nt: TGTGCCAGCAGCACAACCCCACGGCGGGGGGACCGGGAGACCCAGTACTTC; cdr3_aa: CASSTTPRRGDRETQYF
v_call: TRBV12-3/TRBV12-4; clone_size: .; d_call: TRBD1; j_call: TRBJ1-4; cdr3_nt: TGTGCCAGCAGTCCCGGGACAGGGCCTCGGTCAACTAATGAAAAACTGTTTTTT; cdr3_aa: CASSPGTGPRSTNEKLFF
v_call: TRBV30; clone_size: .; d_call: .; j_call: TRBJ2-6; cdr3_nt: TGTGCCTGGAGTGTCGGGTTTGGGGCCAACGTCCTGACTTTC; cdr3_aa: CAWSVGFGANVLTF
v_call: TRBV5-6; clone_size: .; d_call: .; j_call: TRBJ2-7; cdr3_nt: TGTGCCAGCAGAAACCTGCCGGGACCGAGGGTGTCCGAGCAGTACTTC; cdr3_aa: CASRNLPGPRVSEQYF
v_call: TRBV2; clone_size: few; d_call: .; j_call: TRBJ1-2; cdr3_nt: TGTGCCAGCAGGACAAGTTTCACCTTC; cdr3_aa: CASRTSFTF
v_call: TRBV2; clone_size: few; d_call: .; j_call: TRBJ1-3; cdr3_nt: TGTGCCAGCAGTGATTTGATCTCTGGAAACACCATATATTTT; cdr3_aa: CASSDLISGNTIYF
v_call: TRBV6-1; clone_size: .; d_call: .; j_call: TRBJ2-3; cdr3_nt: TGTGCCAGCAGTGAAGCAGTGCAGCACACAGATACGCAGTATTTT; cdr3_aa: CASSEAVQHTDTQYF
v_call: TRBV20-1; clone_size: .; d_call: TRBD1; j_call: TRBJ1-2; cdr3_nt: TGCAGTGCTAGTTCAGGGGGCAATAGGTATGGCTACACCTTC; cdr3_aa: CSASSGGNRYGYTF
v_call: TRBV5-1; clone_size: .; d_call: TRBD1; j_call: TRBJ2-1; cdr3_nt: TGCGCCAGCAGCTTTCGGCAGGGGGAAGACAATGAGCAGTTCTTC; cdr3_aa: CASSFRQGEDNEQFF
v_call: TRBV5-1; clone_size: .; d_call: .; j_call: TRBJ1-5; cdr3_nt: TGCGCCAGCAGCTGGGAGGGGACCCCAAATCAGCCCCAGCATTTT; cdr3_aa: CASSWEGTPNQPQHF
v_call: TRBV28; clone_size: .; d_call: .; j_call: TRBJ1-2; cdr3_nt: TGTGCCAGCATTGCCGGGAGCAACGGCTACACCTTC; cdr3_aa: CASIAGSNGYTF
v_call: TRBV7-3; clone_size: few; d_call: .; j_call: TRBJ2-3; cdr3_nt: TGTGCCAGCAGCTTACTTGGGGGGTCTGATACGCAGTATTTT; cdr3_aa: CASSLLGGSDTQYF
v_call: TRBV12-3/TRBV12-4; clone_size: few; d_call: .; j_call: TRBJ2-7; cdr3_nt: TGTGCCAGCACCATCGAAGGGGACTCCTACGAGCAGTACTTC; cdr3_aa: CASTIEGDSYEQYF
v_call: TRBV5-1; clone_size: few; d_call: TRBD1; j_call: TRBJ2-2; cdr3_nt: TGCGCCAGCAGCCCCCAGGGACAGGGGGCGCTTTGGCGGGAGCTGTTTTTT; cdr3_aa: CASSPQGQGALWRELFF
v_call: TRBV12-3/TRBV12-4; clone_size: few; d_call: TRBD2; j_call: TRBJ2-1; cdr3_nt: TGTGCCAGCAGTCCCCGGGTAGCGGGAGGGCCGGACAATGAGCAGTTCTTC; cdr3_aa: CASSPRVAGGPDNEQFF
v_call: TRBV6-2/TRBV6-3; clone_size: .; d_call: .; j_call: TRBJ1-1; cdr3_nt: TGTGCCAGCAGTTACTCAACGACTTGGGGCACTGAAGCTTTCTTT; cdr3_aa: CASSYSTTWGTEAFF
v_call: TRBV12-3/TRBV12-4; clone_size: .; d_call: TRBD1; j_call: TRBJ1-6; cdr3_nt: TGTGCCAGCAGTTTGTCGACAGGGCATAATTCACCCCTCCACTTT; cdr3_aa: CASSLSTGHNSPLHF
v_call: TRBV3-1; clone_size: few; d_call: TRBD1; j_call: TRBJ1-3; cdr3_nt: TGTGCCAGCAGCCAAGGGACAGGGAAGGGAAACACCATATATTTT; cdr3_aa: CASSQGTGKGNTIYF
v_call: TRBV12-3/TRBV12-4; clone_size: few; d_call: TRBD2; j_call: TRBJ2-3; cdr3_nt: TGTGCCAGCAGTTTTTCAACTAGCGGGATTGCAGATACGCAGTATTTT; cdr3_aa: CASSFSTSGIADTQYF
v_call: TRBV3-1; clone_size: few; d_call: .; j_call: TRBJ2-2; cdr3_nt: TGTGCCAGCAGCCAAGGTCGACGGGTCACCGGGGAGCTGTTTTTT; cdr3_aa: CASSQGRRVTGELFF
v_call: TRBV2; clone_size: .; d_call: .; j_call: TRBJ2-3; cdr3_nt: TGTGCCAGCAGAGGGGGGGGACTCAAAGATACGCAGTATTTT; cdr3_aa: CASRGGGLKDTQYF
v_call: TRBV7-2; clone_size: few; d_call: .; j_call: TRBJ1-2; cdr3_nt: TGTGCCAGCAGCTTACAAGGGGAGTATGGCTACACCTTC; cdr3_aa: CASSLQGEYGYTF
v_call: TRBV6-1; clone_size: .; d_call: TRBD2; j_call: TRBJ2-2; cdr3_nt: TGTGCCAGCAGTGAAGCTGGACTAGCGGGGGCTCCTGACACCGGGGAGCTGTTTTTT; cdr3_aa: CASSEAGLAGAPDTGELFF
v_call: TRBV24-1; clone_size: .; d_call: .; j_call: TRBJ2-7; cdr3_nt: TGTGCCACCAGCCGAAGGGGGGTCGAGCAGTACTTC; cdr3_aa: CATSRRGVEQYF
v_call: TRBV7-9; clone_size: .; d_call: TRBD2; j_call: TRBJ2-1; cdr3_nt: TGTGCCAGCAGCTTAGAGTCGGGACTAGCGAATGAGCAGTTCTTC; cdr3_aa: CASSLESGLANEQFF
v_call: TRBV6-2/TRBV6-3; clone_size: .; d_call: TRBD2; j_call: TRBJ2-1; cdr3_nt: TGTGCCAGCAGTTACTACCCGCAGGGGACTAGCGGCCCTCTGTCGTCCTACAATGAGCAGTTCTTC; cdr3_aa: CASSYYPQGTSGPLSSYNEQFF
v_call: TRBV30; clone_size: few; d_call: TRBD1; j_call: TRBJ2-7; cdr3_nt: TGTGCCTGGAGGTTGACAGGGGTCGAGCAGTACTTC; cdr3_aa: CAWRLTGVEQYF
v_call: TRBV18; clone_size: .; d_call: .; j_call: TRBJ1-1; cdr3_nt: TGTGCCAGCTCAAGGGGATCCACTGAAGCTTTCTTT; cdr3_aa: CASSRGSTEAFF
v_call: TRBV12-3/TRBV12-4; clone_size: few; d_call: TRBD1; j_call: TRBJ2-5; cdr3_nt: TGTGCCAGCAGTCCGGACAGGGGATCGGAGACCCAGTACTTC; cdr3_aa: CASSPDRGSETQYF
v_call: TRBV27; clone_size: few; d_call: TRBD2; j_call: TRBJ2-5; cdr3_nt: TGTGCCAGCAGTCCCTGGACTAGCGGGAGTTCGGAGACCCAGTACTTC; cdr3_aa: CASSPWTSGSSETQYF
v_call: TRBV7-8; clone_size: few; d_call: .; j_call: TRBJ2-3; cdr3_nt: TGTGCCAGCAGCTTAACTGGGCCAGATACGCAGTATTTT; cdr3_aa: CASSLTGPDTQYF
v_call: TRBV11-3; clone_size: many; d_call: TRBD1; j_call: TRBJ2-3; cdr3_nt: TGTGCCAGCAGCCTTGGGGACAGCAGCACAGATACGCAGTATTTT; cdr3_aa: CASSLGDSSTDTQYF
v_call: TRBV5-1; clone_size: few; d_call: .; j_call: TRBJ2-5; cdr3_nt: TGCGCCAGCAGCTTGAGCTCCGGGACCGGGGAGACCCAGTACTTC; cdr3_aa: CASSLSSGTGETQYF
v_call: TRBV7-2; clone_size: .; d_call: TRBD1; j_call: TRBJ1-4; cdr3_nt: TGTGCCAGCAGCTTAAGTCGGACAGGGGTAAATGAAAAACTGTTTTTT; cdr3_aa: CASSLSRTGVNEKLFF
v_call: TRBV7-8; clone_size: .; d_call: .; j_call: TRBJ2-3; cdr3_nt: TGTGCCAGCAGCCCCAGGGTATCGGCCACAGATACGCAGTATTTT; cdr3_aa: CASSPRVSATDTQYF
v_call: TRBV7-9; clone_size: .; d_call: .; j_call: TRBJ2-4; cdr3_nt: TGTGCCAGCAGCGTCCCTTCCGGCCCCGAGTACTTC; cdr3_aa: CASSVPSGPEYF
v_call: TRBV25-1; clone_size: few; d_call: .; j_call: TRBJ1-3; cdr3_nt: TGTGCCAGCAATAAAGGGCAGCCTGGAAACACCATATATTTT; cdr3_aa: CASNKGQPGNTIYF
v_call: TRBV6-5; clone_size: few; d_call: TRBD1; j_call: TRBJ2-7; cdr3_nt: TGTGCCAGCAGACCAGGACAGGGACGCCAGTACTTC; cdr3_aa: CASRPGQGRQYF
v_call: TRBV12-3/TRBV12-4; clone_size: .; d_call: .; j_call: TRBJ2-1; cdr3_nt: TGTGCCAGCAGTCCGCGTGGAGTGGAGTATGATCAGTTCTTC; cdr3_aa: CASSPRGVEYDQFF
v_call: TRBV7-2; clone_size: few; d_call: .; j_call: TRBJ2-5; cdr3_nt: TGTGCCAGCAGCTTGGGAGTTGCGCAAGAGACCCAGTACTTC; cdr3_aa: CASSLGVAQETQYF
v_call: TRBV24-1; clone_size: .; d_call: TRBD2; j_call: TRBJ2-1; cdr3_nt: TGTGCCACCAGTGACCGTCGCGGGAGCTCCTACAATGAGCAGTTCTTC; cdr3_aa: CATSDRRGSSYNEQFF
v_call: TRBV29-1; clone_size: many; d_call: TRBD2; j_call: TRBJ2-5; cdr3_nt: TGCAGCGTTGTTAGATACTCTAGCGGCACACGCCAAGAGACCCAGTACTTC; cdr3_aa: CSVVRYSSGTRQETQYF
v_call: TRBV12-3/TRBV12-4; clone_size: .; d_call: .; j_call: TRBJ2-3; cdr3_nt: TGTGCCAGCAGTACAATTCTACCAGAGTACCACACAGATACGCAGTATTTT; cdr3_aa: CASSTILPEYHTDTQYF
v_call: TRBV7-9; clone_size: few; d_call: TRBD2; j_call: TRBJ2-1; cdr3_nt: TGTGCCAGCAGCTTATTAGCGGGGGGGAATTCTTACAATGAGCAGTTCTTC; cdr3_aa: CASSLLAGGNSYNEQFF
v_call: TRBV21-1; clone_size: once; d_call: .; j_call: TRBJ1-5; cdr3_nt: TGTGCCAGCAGCAAAGGATGTGGCAGGGACCGCAATCAGCCCCAGCATTTT; cdr3_aa: CASSKGCGRDRNQPQHF
v_call: TRBV30; clone_size: .; d_call: .; j_call: TRBJ1-6; cdr3_nt: TGTGCCTGGAGTGTACTCCGGGGGGGAGGTAATTCACCCCTCCACTTT; cdr3_aa: CAWSVLRGGGNSPLHF